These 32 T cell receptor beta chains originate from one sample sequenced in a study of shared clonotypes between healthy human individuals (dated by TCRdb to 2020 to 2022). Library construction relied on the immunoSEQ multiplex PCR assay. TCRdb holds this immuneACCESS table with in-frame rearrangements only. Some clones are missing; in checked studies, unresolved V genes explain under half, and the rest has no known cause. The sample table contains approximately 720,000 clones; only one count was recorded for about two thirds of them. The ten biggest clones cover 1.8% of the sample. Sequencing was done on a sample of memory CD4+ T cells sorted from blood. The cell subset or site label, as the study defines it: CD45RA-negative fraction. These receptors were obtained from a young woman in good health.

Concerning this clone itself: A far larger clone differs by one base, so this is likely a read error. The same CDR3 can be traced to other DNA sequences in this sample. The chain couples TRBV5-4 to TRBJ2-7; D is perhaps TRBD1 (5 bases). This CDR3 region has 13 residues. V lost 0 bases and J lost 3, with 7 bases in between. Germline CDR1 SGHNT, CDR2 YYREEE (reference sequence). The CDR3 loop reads CASSLAGHYEQYF. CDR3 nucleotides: TGTGCCAGCAGCTTGGCAGGGCACTACGAGCAGTACTTC.

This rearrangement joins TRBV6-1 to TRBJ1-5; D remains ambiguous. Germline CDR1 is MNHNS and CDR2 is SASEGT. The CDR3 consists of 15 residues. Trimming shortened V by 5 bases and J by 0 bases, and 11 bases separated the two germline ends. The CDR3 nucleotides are TGTGCCAGCAGTACCAGATGGGGTAGCAATCAGCCCCAGCATTTT. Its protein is CASSTRWGSNQPQHF.

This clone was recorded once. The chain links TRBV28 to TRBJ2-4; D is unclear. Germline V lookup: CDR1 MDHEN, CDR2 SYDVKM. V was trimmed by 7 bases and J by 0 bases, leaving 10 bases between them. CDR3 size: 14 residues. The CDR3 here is CASNTQLAKNIQYF. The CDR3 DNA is TGTGCCAGCAACACACAGCTAGCCAAAAACATTCAGTACTTC.

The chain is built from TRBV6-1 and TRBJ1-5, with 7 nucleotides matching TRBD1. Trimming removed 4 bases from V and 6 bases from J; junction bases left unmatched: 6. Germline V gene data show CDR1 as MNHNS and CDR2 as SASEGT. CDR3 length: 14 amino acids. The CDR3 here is CASSGTGGSQPQHF. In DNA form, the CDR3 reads TGTGCCAGCAGTGGGACAGGCGGGAGTCAGCCCCAGCATTTT.

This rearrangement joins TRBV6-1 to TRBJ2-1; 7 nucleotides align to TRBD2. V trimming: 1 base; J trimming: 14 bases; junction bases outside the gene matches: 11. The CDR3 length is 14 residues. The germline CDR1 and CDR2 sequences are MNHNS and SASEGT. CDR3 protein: CASSEGPPSSGKFF. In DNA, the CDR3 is TGTGCCAGCAGTGAAGGCCCTCCATCCAGCGGGAAGTTCTTC.

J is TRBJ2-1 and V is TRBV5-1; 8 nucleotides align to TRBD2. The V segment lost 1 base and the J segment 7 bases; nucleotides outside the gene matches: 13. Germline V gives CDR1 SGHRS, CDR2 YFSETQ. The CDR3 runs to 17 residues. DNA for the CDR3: TGCGCCAGCAGCTTGCATGTAGCGGGGAACTCCGAGAATGAGCAGTTCTTC. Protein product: CASSLHVAGNSENEQFF.

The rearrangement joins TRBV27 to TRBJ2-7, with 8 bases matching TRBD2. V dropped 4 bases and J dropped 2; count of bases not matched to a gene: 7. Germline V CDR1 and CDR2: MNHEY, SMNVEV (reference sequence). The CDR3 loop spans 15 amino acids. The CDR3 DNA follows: TGTGCCAGCAGTTCCCCAAGCGGGAGAACCTACGAGCAGTACTTC. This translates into CASSSPSGRTYEQYF.

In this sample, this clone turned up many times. This chain's CDR3 is CASSRVSASGRLYF. The CDR3, as DNA: TGTGCCAGCAGTAGGGTTAGCGCCAGTGGAAGGTTGTACTTC. The chain is built from TRBV2 and TRBJ2-7, with a weak D call TRBD2 (5 bases). The length of the CDR3 is 14 residues. The V gene's germline CDR1 is SNHLY and CDR2 FYNNEI. V was shortened by 5 bases and J by 12 bases, with 23 bases between the two germline ends.

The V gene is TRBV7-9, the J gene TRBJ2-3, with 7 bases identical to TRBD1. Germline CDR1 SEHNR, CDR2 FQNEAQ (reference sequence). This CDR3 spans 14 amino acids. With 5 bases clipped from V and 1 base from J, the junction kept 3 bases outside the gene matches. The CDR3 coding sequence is TGTGCCAGCAGCCCCGGACAGGGCACAGATACGCAGTATTTT. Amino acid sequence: CASSPGQGTDTQYF.

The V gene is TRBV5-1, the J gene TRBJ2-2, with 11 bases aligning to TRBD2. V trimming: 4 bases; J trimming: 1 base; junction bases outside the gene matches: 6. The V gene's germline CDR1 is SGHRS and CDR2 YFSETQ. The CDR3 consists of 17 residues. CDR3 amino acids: CASSPRGLAVNTGELFF. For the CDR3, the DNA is TGCGCCAGCAGCCCTCGGGGACTAGCGGTGAACACCGGGGAGCTGTTTTTT.

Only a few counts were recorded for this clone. The CDR3 spells CASTLQNPYNYGYTF. The CDR3 DNA is TGTGCCAGCACTCTACAGAACCCATATAACTATGGCTACACCTTC. J is TRBJ1-2 and V is TRBV7-2; no clear D. The V end was cut by 7 bases, the J end by 1 base, with 16 bases between. This CDR3 has 15 amino acids. Germline-derived CDR1 and CDR2 are SGHTA and FQGNSA.

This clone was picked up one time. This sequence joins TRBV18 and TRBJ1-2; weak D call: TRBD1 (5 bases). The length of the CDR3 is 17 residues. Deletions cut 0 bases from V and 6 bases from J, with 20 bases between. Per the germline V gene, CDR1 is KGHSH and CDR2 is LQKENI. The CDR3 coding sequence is TGTGCCAGCTCACCACCGGTGAGCCAGGGTGGTAGAGATGGCTACACCTTC. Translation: CASSPPVSQGGRDGYTF. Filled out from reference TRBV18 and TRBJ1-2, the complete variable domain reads NAGVMQNPRHLVRRRGQEARLRCSPMKGHSHVYWYRQLPEEGLKFMVYLQKENIIDESGMPKERFSAEFPKEGPSILRIQQVVRGDSAAYFCASSPPVSQGGRDGYTFGSGTRLTVV.

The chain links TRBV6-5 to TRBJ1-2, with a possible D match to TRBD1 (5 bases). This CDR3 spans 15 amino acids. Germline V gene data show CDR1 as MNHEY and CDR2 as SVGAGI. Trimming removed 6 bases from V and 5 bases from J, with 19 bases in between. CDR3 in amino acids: CASRSGAGRAYGYTF. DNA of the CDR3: TGTGCCAGCAGAAGCGGGGCCGGCCGGGCTTATGGCTACACCTTC.

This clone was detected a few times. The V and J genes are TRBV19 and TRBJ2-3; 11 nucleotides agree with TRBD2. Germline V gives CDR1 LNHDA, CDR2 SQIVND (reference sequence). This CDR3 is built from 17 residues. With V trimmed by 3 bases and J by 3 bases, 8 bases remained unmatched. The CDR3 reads CASSIIAGGPLTDTQYF. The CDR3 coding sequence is TGTGCCAGTAGTATTATAGCGGGAGGGCCTTTAACAGATACGCAGTATTTT.

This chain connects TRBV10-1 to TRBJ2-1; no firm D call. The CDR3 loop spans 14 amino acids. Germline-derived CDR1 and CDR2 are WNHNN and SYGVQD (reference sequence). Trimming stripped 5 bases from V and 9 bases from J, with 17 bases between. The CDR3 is CASSRDSTFLEQFF. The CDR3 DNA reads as TGCGCCAGCAGTCGCGATAGCACTTTTCTTGAGCAGTTCTTC.

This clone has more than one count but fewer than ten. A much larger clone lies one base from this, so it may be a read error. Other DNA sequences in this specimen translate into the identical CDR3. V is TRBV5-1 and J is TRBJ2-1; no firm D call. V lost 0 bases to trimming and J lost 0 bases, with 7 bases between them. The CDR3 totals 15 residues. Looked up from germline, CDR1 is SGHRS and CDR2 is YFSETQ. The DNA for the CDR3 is TGCGCCAGCAGCTTGGACACCAGCTCCTACAATGAGCAGTTCTTC. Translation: CASSLDTSSYNEQFF.

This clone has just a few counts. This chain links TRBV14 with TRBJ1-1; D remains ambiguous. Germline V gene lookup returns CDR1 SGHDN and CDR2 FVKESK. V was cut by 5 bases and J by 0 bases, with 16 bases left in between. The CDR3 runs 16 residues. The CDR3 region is CASSSHLIRMNTEAFF. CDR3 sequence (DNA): TGTGCCAGCAGCTCCCACCTTATCCGGATGAACACTGAAGCTTTCTTT.

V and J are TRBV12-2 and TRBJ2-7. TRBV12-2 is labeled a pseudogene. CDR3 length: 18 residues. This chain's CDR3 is CASRLDLGGPSSFDEQYF. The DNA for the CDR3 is TGTGCAAGTCGCTTGGATCTGGGGGGCCCCTCAAGTTTCGACGAGCAGTACTTC.

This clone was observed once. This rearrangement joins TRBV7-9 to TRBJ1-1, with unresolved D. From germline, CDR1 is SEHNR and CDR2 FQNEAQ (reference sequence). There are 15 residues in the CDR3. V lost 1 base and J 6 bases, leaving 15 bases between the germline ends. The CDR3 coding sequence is TGTGCCAGCAGCTTAGGGAACCGAGAGGGCGCTGAAGCTTTCTTT. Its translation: CASSLGNREGAEAFF.

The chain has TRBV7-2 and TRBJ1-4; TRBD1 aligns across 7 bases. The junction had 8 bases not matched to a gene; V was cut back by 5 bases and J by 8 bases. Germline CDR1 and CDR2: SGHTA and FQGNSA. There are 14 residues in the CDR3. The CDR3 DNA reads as TGTGCCAGCAGCCCCGACAGGGTGGAGGAAAAACTGTTTTTT. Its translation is CASSPDRVEEKLFF. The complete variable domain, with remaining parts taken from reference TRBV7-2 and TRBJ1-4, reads GAGVSQSPSNKVTEKGKDVELRCDPISGHTALYWYRQSLGQGLEFLIYFQGNSAPDKSGLPSDRFSAERTGGSVSTLTIQRTQQEDSAVYLCASSPDRVEEKLFFGSGTQLSVL.

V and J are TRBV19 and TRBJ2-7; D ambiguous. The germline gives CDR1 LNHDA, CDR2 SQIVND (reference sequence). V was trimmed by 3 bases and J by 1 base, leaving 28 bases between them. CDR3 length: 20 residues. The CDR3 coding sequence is TGTGCCAGTAGTATTTCGATACGAGTGGCTTCGGACGTGGCTTCCTACGAGCAGTACTTC. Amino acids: CASSISIRVASDVASYEQYF.

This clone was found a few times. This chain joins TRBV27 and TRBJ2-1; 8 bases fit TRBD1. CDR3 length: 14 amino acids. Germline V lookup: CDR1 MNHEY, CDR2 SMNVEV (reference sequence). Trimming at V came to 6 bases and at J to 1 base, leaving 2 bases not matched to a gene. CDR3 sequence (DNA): TGTGCCAGCAGCACAGGGGGATCCTACAATGAGCAGTTCTTC. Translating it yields CASSTGGSYNEQFF.

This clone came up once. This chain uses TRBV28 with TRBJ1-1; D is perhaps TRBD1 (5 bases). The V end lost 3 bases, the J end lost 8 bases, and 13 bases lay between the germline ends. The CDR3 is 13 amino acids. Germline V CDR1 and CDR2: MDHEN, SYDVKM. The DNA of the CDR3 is TGTGCCAGCAGTTTGGGAGGGGCGCTAGAAGCTTTCTTT. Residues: CASSLGGALEAFF.

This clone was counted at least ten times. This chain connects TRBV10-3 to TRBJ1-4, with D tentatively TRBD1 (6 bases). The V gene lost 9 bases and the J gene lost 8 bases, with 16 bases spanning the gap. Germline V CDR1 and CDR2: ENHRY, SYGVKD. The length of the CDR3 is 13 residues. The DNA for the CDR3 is TGTGCCATTCACAGGGCCCTGGGGGAAAAACTGTTTTTT. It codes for CAIHRALGEKLFF.

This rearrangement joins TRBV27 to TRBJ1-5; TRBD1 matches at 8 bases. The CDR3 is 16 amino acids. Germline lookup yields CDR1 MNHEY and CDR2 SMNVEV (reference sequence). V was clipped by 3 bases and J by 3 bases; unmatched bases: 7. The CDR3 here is CASSFLGQGYNQPQHF. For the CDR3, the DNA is TGTGCCAGCAGTTTCTTAGGACAGGGATACAATCAGCCCCAGCATTTT.

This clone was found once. The CDR3 sequence is CASSHRDRTPNYGYTF. CDR3 coding DNA: TGCGCCAGCAGTCACCGGGACAGGACCCCTAACTATGGCTACACCTTC. The V and J genes are TRBV23-1 and TRBJ1-2; TRBD1 aligns across 8 bases. TRBV23-1 falls under the ORF class, with uncertain function. This CDR3 is built from 16 residues. J lost 0 bases, V lost 3 bases, and 6 bases had no gene match.

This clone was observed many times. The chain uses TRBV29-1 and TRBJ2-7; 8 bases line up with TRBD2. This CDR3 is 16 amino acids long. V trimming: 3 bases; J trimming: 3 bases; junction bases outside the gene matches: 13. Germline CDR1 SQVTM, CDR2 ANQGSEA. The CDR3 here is CSVEAGSGLGNYEQYF. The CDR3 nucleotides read TGCAGCGTTGAGGCGGGTTCGGGACTAGGGAACTACGAGCAGTACTTC.

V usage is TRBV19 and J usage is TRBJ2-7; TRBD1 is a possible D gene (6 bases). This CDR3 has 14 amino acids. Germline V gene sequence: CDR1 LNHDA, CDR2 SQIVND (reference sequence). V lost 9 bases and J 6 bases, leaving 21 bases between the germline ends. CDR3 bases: TGTGCCAGCCTTGGCTCAAACAGGGTCGGCGAGCAGTACTTC. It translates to CASLGSNRVGEQYF.

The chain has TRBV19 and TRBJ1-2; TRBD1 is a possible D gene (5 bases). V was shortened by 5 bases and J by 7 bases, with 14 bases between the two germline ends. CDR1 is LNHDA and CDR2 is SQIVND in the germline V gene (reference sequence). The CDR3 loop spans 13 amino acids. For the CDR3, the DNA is TGTGCCAGTAGTCACGAGGGGCGAGGTGGCTACACCTTC. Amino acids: CASSHEGRGGYTF.

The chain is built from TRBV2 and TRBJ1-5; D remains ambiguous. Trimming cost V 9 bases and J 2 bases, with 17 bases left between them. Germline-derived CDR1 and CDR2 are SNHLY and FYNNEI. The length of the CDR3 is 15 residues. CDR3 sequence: CASRSGVIGNQPQHF. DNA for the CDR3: TGTGCCAGTAGAAGTGGAGTTATCGGCAATCAGCCCCAGCATTTT.

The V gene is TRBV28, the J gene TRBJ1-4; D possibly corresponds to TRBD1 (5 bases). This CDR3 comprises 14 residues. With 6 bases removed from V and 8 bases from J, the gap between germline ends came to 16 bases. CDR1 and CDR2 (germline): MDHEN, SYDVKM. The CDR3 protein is CASRPTGGEEKLFF. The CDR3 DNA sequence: TGTGCCAGCAGACCAACAGGAGGAGAGGAAAAACTGTTTTTT.

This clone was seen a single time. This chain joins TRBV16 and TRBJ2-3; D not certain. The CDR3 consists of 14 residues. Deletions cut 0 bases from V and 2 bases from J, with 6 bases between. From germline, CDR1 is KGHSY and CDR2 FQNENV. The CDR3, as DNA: TGTGCCAGCAGCCAATCCGGATACACAGATACGCAGTATTTT. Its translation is CASSQSGYTDTQYF.